This T cell receptor (beta chain) was profiled in a study of early T cells in non-severe SARS-CoV-2 infection. Study-wide findings and caveats: Clonotype matching in VDJdb favored anti-spike CD8 responses and did not capture private and CD4 specificities.

This clonotype was found a few times. Its specificity is unknown. Germline CDR1 is SGHRS and CDR2 is YFSETQ. The CDR3 contains 14 residues. Trimming cost V 4 bases and J 0 bases, with 9 bases left between them. TCRdb fed the 5' RACE reads into MiXCR, producing one record per CDR3 protein. The data show 85,000 to 90,000 distinct CDR3 sequences, under 15% seen once. Sequencing was done on a sample of whole blood. This sequence joins TRBV5-1 and TRBJ2-3; D is ambiguous. This sequence was found in an adult who was a healthcare worker with PCR-confirmed SARS-CoV-2 infection or an uninfected control (not recorded which). Written as DNA, the CDR3 is TGCGCCAGCAGCCTAACAACTAGCACAGATACGCAGTATTTT. It translates to CASSLTTSTDTQYF.